The clone carrying this TCR beta chain is large within its sample. The trim removed 5 bases at V and 4 bases at J, leaving 4 bases unmatched. The CDR3 is made up of 13 amino acids. Adaptor-ligated barcode primers were used to amplify TRBV12-4/TRBJ1-2 clonotypes. TCRdb re-called the multiplex PCR reads through MiXCR, storing one row per CDR3 protein. There are about 1,600 distinct CDR3 sequences in the sample; around 4.1% occur only once, and 45% to 65% lies in the top ten. The sequencing input was naive CD4+ T cells sorted from blood. Subset noted: naive CD4+ T cells, CD4+CD45RA+CD25-. The source is a female donor with breast cancer. J is TRBJ1-2 and V is TRBV12-3 or TRBV12-4; 7 bases align to TRBD1. The DNA for the CDR3 is TGTGCCAGCAGTCGGGACAGAAGCTATGGCTACACCTTC. This sequence encodes CASSRDRSYGYTF.